Shown below are 18 T cell receptor beta chains from a single sample sequenced in a study of blood T cell repertoires in COVID-19. The table came from immunoSEQ multiplex PCR; TCRdb's copy has only in-frame clones and leaves some out. The sample includes around 430,000 clones, about 91% of them seen just once. Sequencing used peripheral blood. The receptors stem from a woman between 50 and 59 years old with COVID-19, enrolled during active disease.

The genes are TRBV29-1 and TRBJ1-2; a possible D gene is TRBD1 (5 bases). From germline, CDR1 is SQVTM and CDR2 ANQGSEA. CDR3 length: 12 residues. V was pared by 4 bases and J by 4 bases, with 10 bases between. The CDR3 nucleotides are TGCAGCGTTGGCGGGGGGGGCTATGGCTACACCTTC. It codes for CSVGGGGYGYTF. Looking up the rest from reference TRBV29-1 and TRBJ1-2 gives the full variable domain: SAVISQKPSRDICQRGTSLTIQCQVDSQVTMMFWYRQQPGQSLTLIATANQGSEATYESGFVIDKFPISRPNLTFSTLTVSNMSPEDSSIYLCSVGGGGYGYTFGSGTRLTVV.

This clone has a single count. This chain joins TRBV7-2 and TRBJ1-2; TRBD1 aligns across 8 bases. The CDR3 spans 15 residues. The germline V gene has CDR1 SGHTA and CDR2 FQGNSA. J gave up 4 bases and V 5 bases, and 9 bases lay outside the gene matches. The CDR3 here is CASSEYRDRSYGYTF. The CDR3 DNA sequence: TGTGCCAGCAGCGAGTACCGGGACAGGAGCTATGGCTACACCTTC.

The V and J genes are TRBV7-9 and TRBJ1-1; 7 nucleotides align to TRBD1. After removal of 5 bases from V and 8 bases from J, the junction contained 5 bases not matched to a gene. Germline CDR1 SEHNR, CDR2 FQNEAQ (reference sequence). This CDR3 spans 12 amino acids. For the CDR3, the DNA is TGTGCCAGCAGCCCCCAGGGGGGAGAAGCTTTCTTT. Translation gives CASSPQGGEAFF.

The chain carries TRBV5-6 and TRBJ2-3; the match to TRBD1 covers 9 bases. CDR1 is SGHDT, CDR2 YYEEEE, per germline. This CDR3 has 14 amino acids. The CDR3 loop reads CAGNRGLVADTQYF. The CDR3 region has the DNA TGTGCTGGAAACAGGGGGCTAGTGGCAGATACGCAGTATTTT. Full variable domain (remainder filled in from reference TRBV5-6 and TRBJ2-3): DAGVTQSPTHLIKTRGQQVTLRCSPKSGHDTVSWYQQALGQGPQFIFQYYEEEERQRGNFPDRFSGHQFPNYSSELNVNALLLGDSALYLCAGNRGLVADTQYFGPGTRLTVL.

The CDR3 bases are TGTGCCAGCAGTTTATTTTCGGGACAGGGCTTCACAGATACGCAGTATTTT. As protein: CASSLFSGQGFTDTQYF. The genes are TRBV27 and TRBJ2-3, with 9 bases aligning to TRBD1. Germline values: CDR1 MNHEY, CDR2 SMNVEV (reference sequence). Unmatched junction bases numbered 7, after V lost 1 base and J lost 2 bases. The CDR3 is made up of 17 amino acids.

This clone was seen once. The chain joins TRBV3-1 (or the pseudogene TRBV3-2) to TRBJ1-6; D is possibly TRBD1 (5 bases). CDR1 and CDR2 (germline): LGHDT, YNNKEL (reference sequence). V lost 4 bases and J 7 bases, leaving 17 bases between the germline ends. The CDR3 is made up of 16 amino acids. CDR3 amino acids: CASSLSGGAGNSPLHF. CDR3 in DNA: TGTGCCAGCAGCCTCTCGGGTGGGGCAGGCAATTCACCCCTCCACTTT.

V usage is TRBV12-3 or TRBV12-4 and J usage is TRBJ1-1, with D hard to call. This CDR3 contains 12 residues. V was pared by 8 bases and J by 2 bases, with 9 bases between. The CDR3 nucleotides read TGTGCCAGCCAGAGACTTAACACTGAAGCTTTCTTT. It is translated as CASQRLNTEAFF.

CDR3 nucleotides: TGCGCCAGCAGCTTGACAGGGGACGGTTGGTATGGCTACACCTTC. This gives the protein CASSLTGDGWYGYTF. The chain has TRBV5-1 and TRBJ1-2; 7 bases fit TRBD1. The J segment lost 5 bases and the V segment lost 1 base, leaving 8 bases of the junction unmatched. Germline V lookup: CDR1 SGHRS, CDR2 YFSETQ. The CDR3 spans 15 residues.

The chain employs TRBV6-2 or TRBV6-3 and TRBJ2-6, with D possibly being TRBD2 (6 bases). Trimming left V 0 bases short and J 4 bases short, with 10 bases between. This CDR3 is built from 16 residues. Germline loops: CDR1 MNHEY, CDR2 SVGEGT. CDR3 protein: CASSYSRREGANVLTF. The CDR3 DNA sequence: TGTGCCAGCAGTTACTCTAGGAGGGAGGGGGCCAACGTCCTGACTTTC.

This clone occurred once. The V call is TRBV2, the J call TRBJ2-3, with 11 bases identical to TRBD2. CDR1 and CDR2 (germline): SNHLY, FYNNEI. With 2 bases clipped from V and 10 bases from J, the junction kept 5 bases outside the gene matches. There are 14 residues in the CDR3. The CDR3 bases are TGTGCCAGCAGTGAAAGTCTAGCGGGGGGTGCGCAGTATTTT. Translating it yields CASSESLAGGAQYF.

The chain couples TRBV27 to TRBJ2-7; possible D gene TRBD1, 8 bases. This CDR3 comprises 14 residues. Per the germline V gene, CDR1 is MNHEY and CDR2 is SMNVEV (reference sequence). V lost 8 bases to trimming and J lost 2 bases, with 16 bases between them. Written as DNA, the CDR3 is TGTGCCAGCGCGGGGGCAGGGGGCACCTACGAGCAGTACTTC. Translating it yields CASAGAGGTYEQYF.

Notes on this clone: Additional DNA sequences in this sample encode the identical CDR3. The chain couples TRBV19 to TRBJ1-1; D is uncertain. The CDR3 is 13 residues long. V gave up 5 bases and J gave up 0 bases, with 7 bases separating them. Germline assignment: CDR1 LNHDA and CDR2 SQIVND (reference sequence). The chain's CDR3 is CASSSQVNTEAFF. The DNA of the CDR3 is TGTGCCAGTAGTTCCCAGGTGAACACTGAAGCTTTCTTT.

This chain links TRBV27 with TRBJ1-1; a weak D match, TRBD1 (6 bases). Germline V CDR1 and CDR2: MNHEY, SMNVEV (reference sequence). The CDR3 loop spans 14 amino acids. The V end lost 6 bases, the J end lost 6 bases, and 17 bases lay between the germline ends. The CDR3 bases are TGTGCCAGCAGGCTCAACAGGGCAAGCCCTGAAGCTTTCTTT. The encoded protein is CASRLNRASPEAFF.

The V call is TRBV5-4, the J call TRBJ2-7; D perhaps matches TRBD1 (6 bases). Trimming left V 4 bases short and J 6 bases short, with 14 bases between. The CDR3 extends over 13 amino acids. Germline V CDR1 and CDR2: SGHNT, YYREEE (reference sequence). The CDR3 DNA follows: TGTGCCAGCAGCCAGTACAGGGATGGCGAGCAGTACTTC. This encodes CASSQYRDGEQYF.

The chain is built from TRBV6-5 and TRBJ1-2; 8 bases are a match to TRBD1. Germline V gives CDR1 MNHEY, CDR2 SVGAGI. V dropped 6 bases and J dropped 3; count of bases not matched to a gene: 6. This CDR3 contains 14 residues. The CDR3 is CASRDRGLYYGYTF. The CDR3 bases are TGTGCCAGCAGAGACAGGGGCCTTTACTATGGCTACACCTTC.

This clone has only one observation. The chain recombines TRBV11-2 with TRBJ1-2, with 7 nucleotides matching TRBD1. The CDR3 runs 13 residues. Germline V gives CDR1 SGHAT, CDR2 FQNNGV. V trimming: 5 bases; J trimming: 4 bases; junction bases outside the gene matches: 4. The CDR3: CASSRGTAYGYTF. The CDR3 DNA reads as TGTGCCAGCAGCCGAGGGACAGCCTATGGCTACACCTTC.

The chain links TRBV11-3 to TRBJ2-2, with 9 nucleotides matching TRBD1. Germline values: CDR1 SGHNT, CDR2 YENEEA. V gave up 5 bases and J gave up 7 bases; unmatched junction bases: 5. The CDR3 runs 14 residues. The CDR3 coding sequence is TGTGCCAGCAGCACCAGGACAGGGGACGGGGAGCTGTTTTTT. It is translated as CASSTRTGDGELFF.

The V gene is TRBV2, the J gene TRBJ1-6; the D gene is possibly TRBD1 (5 bases). The CDR3 extends over 13 amino acids. Germline V gene sequence: CDR1 SNHLY, CDR2 FYNNEI. The ends were cut back, 4 bases at V and 7 bases at J, with 8 bases in the middle. CDR3 nucleotides: TGTGCCAGCAGTGTGGACACGAATTCACCCCTCCACTTT. Protein: CASSVDTNSPLHF.